These T cell receptor beta chains were read from a single sample in a study of blood T cell repertoires in COVID-19. Assay: immunoSEQ multiplex PCR; the TCRdb copy retains only in-frame clones and omits some. The profile shows approximately 120,000 clones, just over 75% of them singletons. The material sequenced was peripheral blood. The receptors here all came from a human donor in a cohort sampled during active COVID-19. The CDR3 runs from the conserved cysteine through the conserved F or W. A D gene is named only where the DNA matches it firmly. A clone size is listed for some rows: how often the clone was seen (once, few, many), or a class if it is expanded.

size	V	J	D	DNA	CDR3
-	TRBV7-8	TRBJ1-3	-	TGTGCCAGCAGCCCCCGTGGGGCAACCTCTGGAAACACCATATATTTT	CASSPRGATSGNTIYF
-	TRBV23-1	TRBJ2-7	-	TGCGCCAGCAGTCAACCCCTCTATTCCTACGAGCAGTACTTC	CASSQPLYSYEQYF
-	TRBV30	TRBJ1-6	-	TGTGCCTGGAGCACAGGGACTTCACCCCTCCACTTT	CAWSTGTSPLHF
-	TRBV5-1	TRBJ1-2	-	TGCGCCAGCAGCTTGACCCAAGCGGACCCCAACTATGGCTACACCTTC	CASSLTQADPNYGYTF
-	TRBV15	TRBJ2-4	TRBD1	TGTGCCACCAGCAGACCCAAAGGGACAGGTGAAAACATTCAGTACTTC	CATSRPKGTGENIQYF
-	TRBV9	TRBJ2-1	TRBD2	TGTGCCAGCAGCGCGCCTCGGACTAGCGGGGGATCGAATGAGCAGTTCTTC	CASSAPRTSGGSNEQFF
-	TRBV6-5	TRBJ1-3	-	TGTGCCAGCAAAGGGGCTGGAAACACCATATATTTT	CASKGAGNTIYF
-	TRBV3-1/TRBV3-2	TRBJ2-3	TRBD2	TGTGCCAGCAGCCAAGATACGGGGGGGGCCGGAGATACGCAGTATTTT	CASSQDTGGAGDTQYF
-	TRBV7-2	TRBJ2-1	TRBD2	TGTGCCAGCAGCTCTAGCGGGGGTTACTACAATGAGCAGTTCTTC	CASSSSGGYYNEQFF
-	TRBV7-9	TRBJ2-3	TRBD2	TGTGCCAGCAGCTTAGTTGGCGGGGGGGCGGAAGATACGCAGTATTTT	CASSLVGGGAEDTQYF
-	TRBV27	TRBJ2-4	TRBD2	TGTGCCAGCAGTTCCCCCAGATCGGGGGGGACTTTAAACATTCAGTACTTC	CASSSPRSGGTLNIQYF
-	TRBV2	TRBJ2-5	TRBD1	TGTGCCAGCAGCTTGGACAGGTACCAAGAGACCCAGTACTTC	CASSLDRYQETQYF
-	TRBV4-1	TRBJ2-3	-	TGCGCCAGCAGCCAGACGAGTACCGGACTCGCAGGAGATACGCAGTATTTT	CASSQTSTGLAGDTQYF
few	TRBV7-8	TRBJ2-7	TRBD1	TGTGCCAGCAGCTCCGCCCGGACAGGCTACGAGCAGTACTTC	CASSSARTGYEQYF
few	TRBV30	TRBJ1-1	-	TGTGCCTGGGCCTCACGGCGGGACACTGAAGCTTTCTTT	CAWASRRDTEAFF
-	TRBV6-4	TRBJ2-1	-	TGTGCCAGCAGCCTGCATGGGGCGACTTCCTACAATGAGCAGTTCTTC	CASSLHGATSYNEQFF
-	TRBV19	TRBJ2-7	-	TGTGCCAGTAGTATTCAGGACAGTCGAATGGAGCAGTACTTC	CASSIQDSRMEQYF
-	TRBV2	TRBJ1-1	-	TGTGCCAGCAGTGAAGGGCCCACACAGAACACTGAAGCTTTCTTT	CASSEGPTQNTEAFF